The 18 T cell receptor beta chains in this list originate from one sample, sequenced in a study of blood T cells in healthy people across ages. Alongside a J-beta primer mix, a sample-barcoded 5' primer served in a second PCR lasting about 6 to 11 cycles. Using its own MiXCR run on the 5' RACE reads, TCRdb lists one record per CDR3 protein. The repertoire has under 1,000,000 distinct CDR3 sequences, 46% of them found once; the top ten carry around a sixth. The sample comprised blood. The receptors come from a man aged 80 or over in good health.

There are a few counts of this clonotype. The V call is TRBV28, the J call TRBJ2-7, with 9 bases matching TRBD2. With V trimmed by 5 bases and J by 1 base, 6 bases remained unmatched. This CDR3 has 15 amino acids. Germline V lookup: CDR1 MDHEN, CDR2 SYDVKM. CDR3 nucleotides: TGTGCCAGCAGTCCCGGACTAGCGCAGTCCTACGAGCAGTACTTC. It yields the protein CASSPGLAQSYEQYF. Combining the CDR3 with reference TRBV28 and TRBJ2-7 gives the whole variable domain DVKVTQSSRYLVKRTGEKVFLECVQDMDHENMFWYRQDPGLGLRLIYFSYDVKMKEKGDIPEGYSVSREKKERFSLILESASTNQTSMYLCASSPGLAQSYEQYFGPGTRLTVT.

CDR3 nucleotide sequence: TGCGCCAGCAGCTCAACAGGAGACTATAGCTATGGCTACACCTTC. Translation: CASSSTGDYSYGYTF. The chain recombines TRBV5-1 with TRBJ1-2; weak D call: TRBD1 (5 bases). The CDR3 is 15 residues long. The germline V and J ends were trimmed by 3 bases and 4 bases, with 16 bases remaining between them. Germline CDR1 is SGHRS and CDR2 is YFSETQ.

The gene calls are TRBV29-1 and TRBJ2-4, with 8 bases lining up with TRBD2. The DNA end is a closer match to TRBJ2-7, so the J assignment may be wrong. Per the germline V gene, CDR1 is SQVTM and CDR2 is ANQGSEA. The CDR3 consists of 12 residues. In DNA, the CDR3 is TGCAGCGTTGAGCTAGCGGGCTACGAGCAGTACTTC. It translates to CSVELAGYEQYF.

This clonotype was seen ten or more times. The chain employs TRBV12-3 or TRBV12-4 and TRBJ2-5; D unclear. The CDR3 loop spans 11 amino acids. V was cut by 9 bases and J by 5 bases, with 10 bases left in between. The CDR3 coding sequence is TGTGCCAGTCAGCTGGGGGAGACCCAGTACTTC. This encodes CASQLGETQYF.

This clonotype was detected ten times or more. The CDR3 DNA reads as TGTGCCAGCAGGGAGAGACAGGGCTTGGTTAATGAGCAGTTCTTC. Protein: CASRERQGLVNEQFF. This chain connects TRBV6-5 to TRBJ2-1; 7 bases agree with TRBD1. Germline CDR1 reads MNHEY; CDR2 reads SVGAGI. The CDR3 has 15 amino acids. With 6 bases clipped from V and 7 bases from J, the junction kept 12 bases outside the gene matches.

This rearrangement joins TRBV2 to TRBJ1-2, with TRBD1 matching 9 bases. The germline gives CDR1 SNHLY, CDR2 FYNNEI. The CDR3 is made up of 16 amino acids. The junction had 8 bases not matched to a gene; V was cut back by 6 bases and J by 0 bases. The CDR3 nucleotides read TGTGCCAGCAGGGCGCATGACAGGGGGGCTAACTATGGCTACACCTTC. This gives the protein CASRAHDRGANYGYTF.

A word on this clonotype: One end of the junction fails to match germline, which may point to a read error. This chain joins TRBV20-1 and TRBJ2-6; 7 bases fit TRBD1. CDR3 length: 17 residues. Germline loops: CDR1 DFQATT, CDR2 SNEGSKA (reference sequence). The CDR3 nucleotides are TGCAGTGCTTCGAGGGGGACAGCCGTCTCTGGGGCCAACGTCCTAACTTTC. Translation: CSASRGTAVSGANVLTF.

This clonotype was observed a few times. V usage is TRBV3-1 and J usage is TRBJ1-2, with 8 bases aligning to TRBD1. Germline V gene lookup returns CDR1 LGHDT and CDR2 YNNKEL (reference sequence). The length of the CDR3 is 14 residues. The V segment lost 4 bases and the J segment 7 bases; nucleotides outside the gene matches: 8. This chain's CDR3 is CASSLPGGERGYTF. CDR3 nucleotides: TGTGCCAGCAGCCTTCCAGGGGGCGAGCGTGGCTACACCTTC.

The rearrangement joins TRBV7-2 to TRBJ2-3; weak D call: TRBD2 (6 bases). Trimming stripped 1 base from V and 4 bases from J, with 15 bases between. The CDR3 is made up of 16 amino acids. CDR1 is SGHTA and CDR2 is FQGNSA in the germline V gene. This CDR3 is CASSLVGGTRADTQYF. The CDR3 DNA is TGTGCCAGCAGCTTAGTTGGCGGGACCCGAGCAGATACGCAGTATTTT.

This clonotype was found a few times. The chain has TRBV7-2 and TRBJ2-7; D call uncertain. Germline loops: CDR1 SGHTA, CDR2 FQGNSA. The CDR3 sequence is 14 residues long. Trimming took 2 bases from V and 2 from J, leaving 10 bases between them. The CDR3 loop reads CASSLFVGTYEQYF. For the CDR3, the DNA is TGTGCCAGCAGCTTATTTGTAGGGACCTACGAGCAGTACTTC.

This clonotype was detected only a few times. The V gene is TRBV11-1, the J gene TRBJ2-1; 9 bases map to TRBD2. CDR3 length: 16 amino acids. V was clipped by 5 bases and J by 7 bases; unmatched bases: 12. Germline V gene data show CDR1 as SGHAT and CDR2 as FQDESV (reference sequence). The CDR3 DNA sequence: TGTGCCAGCAGCGAGCGGGGGGCACAACGGGGGAATGAGCAGTTCTTC. Translated: CASSERGAQRGNEQFF.

J is TRBJ2-2 and V is TRBV9; TRBD1 agrees at 11 bases. The junction had 5 bases not matched to a gene; V was cut back by 4 bases and J by 0 bases. CDR1 and CDR2 from the germline V gene are SGDLS and YYNGEE. There are 17 residues in the CDR3. CDR3 sequence reads: CASSLGGQGANTGELFF. CDR3 bases: TGTGCCAGCAGCCTAGGGGGACAGGGGGCGAACACCGGGGAGCTGTTTTTT.

This chain links TRBV5-5 with TRBJ1-2; TRBD1 agrees at 11 bases. Trimming removed 4 bases from V and 3 bases from J; junction bases left unmatched: 5. The germline V gene has CDR1 SGHKS and CDR2 YYEKEE (reference sequence). This CDR3 spans 15 amino acids. As DNA, the CDR3 is TGTGCCAGCAGCCATCGGACAGGGGGCGACTATGGCTACACCTTC. Residues: CASSHRTGGDYGYTF.

This clonotype has a handful of counts. The rearrangement links TRBV25-1 to TRBJ1-6; 7 bases agree with TRBD1. Germline V gives CDR1 MGHDK, CDR2 SYGVNS. The CDR3 has 13 residues. V trimming: 7 bases; J trimming: 10 bases; junction bases outside the gene matches: 7. DNA of the CDR3: TGTGCCAGCAACAACAGGGGAATGTCACCCCTCCACTTT. This encodes CASNNRGMSPLHF.

This chain uses TRBV5-1 with TRBJ2-1; D is uncertain. The germline V gene has CDR1 SGHRS and CDR2 YFSETQ. The CDR3 is made up of 14 amino acids. V was cut by 1 base and J by 8 bases, with 13 bases left in between. This CDR3 is CASSLTGQGYEQFF. CDR3 coding DNA: TGCGCCAGCAGCTTGACGGGCCAAGGGTATGAGCAGTTCTTC. Looking up the rest from reference TRBV5-1 and TRBJ2-1 gives the full variable domain: KAGVTQTPRYLIKTRGQQVTLSCSPISGHRSVSWYQQTPGQGLQFLFEYFSETQRNKGNFPGRFSGRQFSNSRSEMNVSTLELGDSALYLCASSLTGQGYEQFFGPGTRLTVL.

As for this clonotype: A read error may produce the germline difference seen at one junction end. The chain carries TRBV30 and TRBJ2-1; 11 bases align to TRBD2. Germline V gene sequence: CDR1 GTSNPN, CDR2 SVGIG (reference sequence). The CDR3 consists of 14 residues. The CDR3 DNA follows: TGTGCCTGGAGGACTAGCGGGACTTTGAATGAGCGGTTCTTC. It specifies CAWRTSGTLNERFF. Full variable domain (remainder filled in from reference TRBV30 and TRBJ2-1): SQTIHQWPATLVQPVGSPLSLECTVEGTSNPNLYWYRQAAGRGLQLLFYSVGIGQISSEVPQNLSASRPQDRQFILSSKKLLLSDSGFYLCAWRTSGTLNERFFGPGTRLTVL.

A single count supports this clonotype. The chain couples TRBV27 to TRBJ2-5; 8 nucleotides agree with TRBD2. Unmatched junction bases numbered 14, after V lost 6 bases and J lost 11 bases. The CDR3 covers 14 residues. CDR1 MNHEY and CDR2 SMNVEV come from the germline V gene (reference sequence). CDR3 coding DNA: TGTGCCAGCAGGATGAGCGGGAGAGGCAATGAGCAGTACTTC. This translates into CASRMSGRGNEQYF.

The V call is TRBV6-1, the J call TRBJ2-5; 12 bases align to TRBD1. V lost 7 bases, J lost 5 bases, and 11 bases stayed unmatched. Germline V gene data show CDR1 as MNHNS and CDR2 as SASEGT. The CDR3 has 16 residues. The CDR3 coding sequence is TGTGCCAGCAAAGCCCGGGACAGGGGGCTTGTTGAGACCCAGTACTTC. Translation: CASKARDRGLVETQYF.